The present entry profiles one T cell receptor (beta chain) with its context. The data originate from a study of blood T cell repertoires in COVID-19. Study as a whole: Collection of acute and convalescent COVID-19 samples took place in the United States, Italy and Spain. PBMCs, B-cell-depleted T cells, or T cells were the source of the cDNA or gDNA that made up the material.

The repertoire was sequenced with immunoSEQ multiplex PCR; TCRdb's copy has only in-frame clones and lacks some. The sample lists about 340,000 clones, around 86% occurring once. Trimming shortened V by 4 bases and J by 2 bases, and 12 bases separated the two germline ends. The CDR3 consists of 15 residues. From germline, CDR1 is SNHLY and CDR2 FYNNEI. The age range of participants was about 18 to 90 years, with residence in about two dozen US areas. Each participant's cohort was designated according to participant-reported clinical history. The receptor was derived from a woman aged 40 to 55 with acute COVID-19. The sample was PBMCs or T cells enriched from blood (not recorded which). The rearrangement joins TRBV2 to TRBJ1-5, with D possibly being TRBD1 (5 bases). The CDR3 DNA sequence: TGTGCCAGCAGTGTGCAGGGAGGGGGCAATCAGCCCCAGCATTTT. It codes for CASSVQGGGNQPQHF.